This is a list of T cell receptor beta chains from one sample in a study of Graves' ophthalmopathy and Graves' hyperthyroidism. TCRdb reanalysed the multiplex PCR reads using MiXCR and keeps one entry per CDR3 protein. The sample yields about 550,000 distinct CDR3 sequences, 35% to 40% seen once. Material for sequencing was peripheral blood or thyroid tissue (not recorded which). The receptors originated from an adult man with Graves' hyperthyroidism. Both conserved end residues are part of each CDR3. The D gene is left open where the match is weak. Size is omitted from some rows. Given values are once, few, many or a class for expanded clones.

size,D,V,J,DNA,CDR3
NA,TRBD2,TRBV20-1,TRBJ2-7,TGCAGTGCCCGTAAACTAGCGACCCACGAGCAGTACTTC,CSARKLATHEQYF
NA,TRBD2,TRBV4-2,TRBJ2-3,TGTGCCAGCAGCCAAGATTCACTAGCGGGAGGTACTAGCACAGATACGCAGTATTTT,CASSQDSLAGGTSTDTQYF
NA,NA,TRBV24-1,TRBJ2-2,TGTGCCAGCAGGCCACCAACCGGGGAGCTGTTTTTT,CASRPPTGELFF
many,NA,TRBV28,TRBJ1-1,TGTGCCAGCAGAACCGACAGCGAAGCTTTCTTT,CASRTDSEAFF
many,NA,TRBV29-1,TRBJ2-6,TGCAGCGTTGAAGGCAACTCAAGGGGGGCCAACGTCCTGACTTTC,CSVEGNSRGANVLTF
NA,TRBD1,TRBV7-2,TRBJ2-1,TGTGCCAGCAGTTCCCAGGGGGCTTCATTTTGGAATGAGCAGTTCTTC,CASSSQGASFWNEQFF
few,TRBD1,TRBV13,TRBJ1-1,TGTGCCAGCAGCTCCGCCGACCCCGGGACAGGGAAACATCATGAAGCTTTCTTT,CASSSADPGTGKHHEAFF
NA,NA,TRBV11-1,TRBJ2-3,TGTGCCAGCAGCTCATGGGAGAAGGGCACAGATACGCAGTATTTT,CASSSWEKGTDTQYF
NA,TRBD1,TRBV29-1,TRBJ1-4,TGCAGCGTCTGGACAGGGGGTAATGAAAAACTGTTTTTT,CSVWTGGNEKLFF
NA,NA,TRBV24-1,TRBJ2-2,TGTGCCACCAGTGGGGACTGGGAGCTGTTTTTT,CATSGDWELFF
many,NA,TRBV7-2,TRBJ1-4,TGTGCCAGCAGCCGATCGGGTGAAAAACTGTTTTTT,CASSRSGEKLFF
many,NA,TRBV7-6,TRBJ2-3,TGTGCCAGCAGCTTATCGGGTTGGGATACGCAGTATTTT,CASSLSGWDTQYF
NA,NA,TRBV2,TRBJ2-1,TGTGCCAGTAAAGAGGGTTCCCACGATGAGCAGTTCTTC,CASKEGSHDEQFF
NA,TRBD2,TRBV29-1,TRBJ2-5,TGCAGCGTTGATGAAGGGACTAGCGGGGCTGAGACCCAGTACTTC,CSVDEGTSGAETQYF
NA,TRBD1,TRBV5-5,TRBJ1-1,TGTGCCGGCAGCGTGGGGGACAGGGGAAATGAAGCTTTCTTT,CAGSVGDRGNEAFF
many,TRBD1,TRBV7-9,TRBJ1-1,TGTGCCAGCAGCCAGGGGGGCACTGAAGCTTTCTTT,CASSQGGTEAFF
many,NA,TRBV25-1,TRBJ1-1,TGTGCCAGCTTCCATGGGCAGGGCACTGAAGCTTTCTTT,CASFHGQGTEAFF
NA,NA,TRBV7-9,TRBJ2-1,TGTGCCAGCAGCGATACTAGCATCACCTACAATGAGCAGTTCTTC,CASSDTSITYNEQFF
many,TRBD1,TRBV7-2,TRBJ2-7,TGTGCCAGCAGCCCCCAGACAGGGGTTGTGTACGAGCAGTACTTC,CASSPQTGVVYEQYF
many,NA,TRBV20-1,TRBJ1-6,TGCAGTGCTAGAGGGGATAGGGGCAATTCACCCCTCCACTTT,CSARGDRGNSPLHF
many,NA,TRBV29-1,TRBJ1-1,TGCAGCGTGGAAGAAGACAGAGGGAACACTGAAGCTTTCTTT,CSVEEDRGNTEAFF
NA,NA,TRBV7-4,TRBJ2-5,TGTGCCAGCAGCACACAGGGTAGCAATCAGCCCCAGTACTTC,CASSTQGSNQPQYF
NA,NA,TRBV19,TRBJ1-2,TGTGCCAGTAGTATGATGGGGAATGCAGGGACCGGCTACACCTTC,CASSMMGNAGTGYTF
once,TRBD1,TRBV20-1,TRBJ1-1,TGCAGTGCTAGATTTGACAGGGGAAACACTGAAGCTTTCTTT,CSARFDRGNTEAFF
NA,TRBD1,TRBV12-3/TRBV12-4,TRBJ2-5,TGTGCCAGCAGTTTTTGGGGACAGGGTCAGGAGACCCAGTACTTC,CASSFWGQGQETQYF
NA,NA,TRBV7-3,TRBJ2-3,TGTGCCAGCAGCGCCCCAGGTAGCACAGATACGCAGTATTTT,CASSAPGSTDTQYF
NA,NA,TRBV9,TRBJ1-1,TGTGCCAGCAGCGCCATAACCCTCCCCGGACAAGCTTTCTTT,CASSAITLPGQAFF
many,NA,TRBV12-3/TRBV12-4,TRBJ1-4,TGTGCCAGCAGTTTATATCAGGGTTTGGATGAAAAACTGTTTTTT,CASSLYQGLDEKLFF
large,NA,TRBV2,TRBJ1-2,TGTGCCAGCAGTGAAGCAGTGCAGGATCGGGGCTACACCTTC,CASSEAVQDRGYTF
many,TRBD2,TRBV7-2,TRBJ2-7,TGTGCCAGCAGCCCTGAACTAGCGGACTACGAGCAGTACTTC,CASSPELADYEQYF
many,NA,TRBV19,TRBJ2-7,TGTGCCAGTAGTATCGGTAGGGCGAACTACGAGCAGTACTTC,CASSIGRANYEQYF
many,TRBD2,TRBV4-2,TRBJ2-5,TGTGCCAGCAGCCGGTCGACTAGCAGGAGTCAAGAGACCCAGTACTTC,CASSRSTSRSQETQYF
many,NA,TRBV2,TRBJ1-4,TGTGCCAGCAGACAACCGGACGGTGGGCTTGGAAAACTGTTTTTT,CASRQPDGGLGKLFF
NA,NA,TRBV7-9,TRBJ2-5,TGCGCCAGCAGCTTGAGTAGCGGCAAAGAGACCCAGTACTTC,CASSLSSGKETQYF
NA,NA,TRBV7-8,TRBJ1-4,TGTGCCGGCAGCTCCCTGGGAGTACCCGGGACTGAAAAACTGTTTTTT,CAGSSLGVPGTEKLFF
NA,TRBD1,TRBV6-5,TRBJ1-5,TGTGCCAGCAGTCCCACCGGGACAGCCTTGAGCAATCAGCCCCAGCATTTT,CASSPTGTALSNQPQHF
many,NA,TRBV5-1,TRBJ1-6,TGCGCCAGCAGCAGCGGCCCGTTCTCCTATAATTCACCCCTCCACTTT,CASSSGPFSYNSPLHF
few,NA,TRBV30,TRBJ1-2,TGTGCCTGGAGCCCCACAAGCTATGGCTACACCTTC,CAWSPTSYGYTF
many,TRBD2,TRBV4-1,TRBJ2-7,TGCGCCAGCAGCCCTAGCGGGACTGCCTACGAGCAGTACTTC,CASSPSGTAYEQYF
NA,TRBD2,TRBV2,TRBJ2-7,TGTGCCAGCAGACGGACTAGCGGGGACTACGAGCAGTACTTC,CASRRTSGDYEQYF
once,NA,TRBV2,TRBJ1-3,TGTGCCAGCAGTTACGGGACTCGCGGAAACACCATATATTTT,CASSYGTRGNTIYF
few,NA,TRBV7-2,TRBJ2-7,TGTGCCAGCAGCTCTACTAAAGGATTCAGCTCCTACGAGCAGTACTTC,CASSSTKGFSSYEQYF
many,NA,TRBV25-1,TRBJ1-1,TGTGCCAGCAGTGAATCAAGGGGCTGGAACACTGAAGCTTTCTTT,CASSESRGWNTEAFF
many,TRBD1,TRBV12-3/TRBV12-4,TRBJ2-5,TGTGCCAGCAGCCCAATCGGGGACAGGGTTAAAGAGACCCAGTACTTC,CASSPIGDRVKETQYF
many,NA,TRBV4-2,TRBJ2-2,TGTGCCAGCAGCCATCCCACCGGGGAGCTGTTTTTT,CASSHPTGELFF
NA,NA,TRBV11-2,TRBJ2-1,TGTGCCAGCAGCTCGGTGGAGGGAAAAAGCAATGAGCAGTTCTTC,CASSSVEGKSNEQFF
many,NA,TRBV19,TRBJ1-5,TGTGCCAGTAGTATCGTTCACTATAGCAATCAGCCCCAGCATTTT,CASSIVHYSNQPQHF
many,NA,TRBV29-1,TRBJ1-2,TGCAGCGTTGAGGGCAGTGACTATGGCTACACCTTC,CSVEGSDYGYTF
NA,TRBD2,TRBV7-2,TRBJ2-1,TGTGCCAGCAGCTTAAGCGGGGGGCCCAGCAATGAGCAGTTCTTC,CASSLSGGPSNEQFF
NA,NA,TRBV9,TRBJ1-3,TGTGCCAGCAGCGTAGGACCCTCTGGAAACACCATATATTTT,CASSVGPSGNTIYF
NA,NA,TRBV20-1,TRBJ1-2,TGCAGTGCCCTAACGGGGGACACCTATGGCTACACCTTC,CSALTGDTYGYTF
NA,NA,TRBV12-3/TRBV12-4,TRBJ1-1,TGTGCCAGCAACCGGGGGTTGAACACTGAAGCTTTCTTT,CASNRGLNTEAFF
NA,NA,TRBV2,TRBJ1-5,TGTGCCAGCAGTGAAAAGGGGGGCATGAATAGCAATCAGCCCCAGCATTTT,CASSEKGGMNSNQPQHF
NA,NA,TRBV12-5,TRBJ1-5,TGTGCTAGTGGTTTGTTGGGGTTCGGTCAGCCCCAGCATTTT,CASGLLGFGQPQHF
few,TRBD2,TRBV19,TRBJ2-5,TGTGCCAGTAGCCCTTCTAGCGGGAGTGCGCAGACCCAGTACTTC,CASSPSSGSAQTQYF